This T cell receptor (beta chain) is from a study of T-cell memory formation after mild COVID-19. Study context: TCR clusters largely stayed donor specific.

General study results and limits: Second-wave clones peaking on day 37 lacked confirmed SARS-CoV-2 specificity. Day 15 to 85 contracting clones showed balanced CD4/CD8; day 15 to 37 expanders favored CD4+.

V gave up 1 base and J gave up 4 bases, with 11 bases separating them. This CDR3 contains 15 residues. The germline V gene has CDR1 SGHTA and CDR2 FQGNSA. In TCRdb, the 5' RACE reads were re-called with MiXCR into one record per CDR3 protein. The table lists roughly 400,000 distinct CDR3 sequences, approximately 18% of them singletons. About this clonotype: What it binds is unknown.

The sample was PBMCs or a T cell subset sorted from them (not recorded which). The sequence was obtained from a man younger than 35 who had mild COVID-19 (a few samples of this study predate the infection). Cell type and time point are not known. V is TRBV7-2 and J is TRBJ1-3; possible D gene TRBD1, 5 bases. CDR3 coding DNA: TGTGCCAGCAGCTTAGAACAGGTTGGAGGAAACACCATATATTTT. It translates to CASSLEQVGGNTIYF.